The clone carrying this T cell receptor beta chain was found a few times. Antigen specificity is unknown. The data were obtained in a study of T cell repertoires in cytomegalovirus infection. The overall study: Recently identified HLA-C-restricted CMV epitopes were among the peptides used.

Each CDR3 protein gets one entry after TCRdb re-called the reads with MiXCR. The table has about 920,000 distinct CDR3 sequences, 30% to 40% seen once. Study outcomes and limitations: The ex vivo response was dominated by HLA-C-restricted CMV-specific TCR beta clonotypes.

This CDR3 spans 15 amino acids. CDR1 is MNHEY, CDR2 SMNVEV, per germline (reference sequence). Between the trimmed V and J ends, which lost 2 bases and 6 bases, there was a span of 13 bases. Sequenced material: cultured CD8+ T cells from PBMCs, taken from culture after CMV antigen stimulation. This chain uses TRBV27 with TRBJ1-4; the D gene is possibly TRBD1 (5 bases). The source of this sequence is a human donor in good health (CMV status not recorded). Some clones in this sample may be carry-over from other donors' samples. The CDR3 DNA follows: TGTGCCAGCAGTTTACGGGGGATCTCAGATGAAAAACTGTTTTTT. Amino acid sequence: CASSLRGISDEKLFF.